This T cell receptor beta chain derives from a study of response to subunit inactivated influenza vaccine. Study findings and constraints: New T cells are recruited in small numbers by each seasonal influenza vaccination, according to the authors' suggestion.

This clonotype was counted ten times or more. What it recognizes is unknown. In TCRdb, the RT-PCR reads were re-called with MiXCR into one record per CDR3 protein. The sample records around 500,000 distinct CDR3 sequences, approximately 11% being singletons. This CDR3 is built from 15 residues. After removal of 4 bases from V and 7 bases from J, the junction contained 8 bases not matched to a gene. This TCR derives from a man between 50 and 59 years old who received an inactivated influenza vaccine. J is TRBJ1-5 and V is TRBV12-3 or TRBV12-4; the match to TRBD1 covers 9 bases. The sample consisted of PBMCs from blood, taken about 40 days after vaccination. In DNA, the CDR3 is TGTGCCAGCAGTTGGGGACAGGGTAGGAGCCAGCCCCAGCATTTT. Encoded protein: CASSWGQGRSQPQHF.